This T cell receptor (beta chain) was recorded in a study of blood T cell repertoires in COVID-19. About the research overall: From T cells, B-cell-depleted T cells, or PBMCs came the material, which was cDNA or gDNA.

J gave up 5 bases and V 2 bases, and 5 bases lay outside the gene matches. CDR1 ENHRY and CDR2 SYGVKD come from the germline V gene. The CDR3 spans 15 residues. In the authors' methods: Amplifying reference gene primers gave estimates of nucleated cell counts. Profiling relied on immunoSEQ multiplex PCR, and the TCRdb table lists in-frame clones only, not all of them. D and trimming come from the DNA, and the V and J calls and clone size come from that table. The sample lists about 360,000 clones; more than 75% were seen once. The gene calls are TRBV10-3 and TRBJ2-2; 7 nucleotides line up with TRBD1. Sequencing was carried out using peripheral blood. The receptor was derived from a human donor in a cohort sampled during active COVID-19. CDR3 protein: CAISERTGETGELFF. DNA of the CDR3: TGTGCCATCAGTGAGCGGACAGGAGAGACCGGGGAGCTGTTTTTT.